The clone carrying this T cell receptor beta chain has just a few counts. The CDR3 runs 15 residues. Losses at the gene ends were 3 bases for V and 1 base for J; bases not matched to a gene: 4. The germline gives CDR1 KGHSH, CDR2 LQKENI. Total RNA, at least 6 micrograms per sample, came from PBMCs. This entry is derived from a study of blood T cells in healthy people across ages. A second about 6 to 12 cycle PCR used barcoded and J-beta primers. TCRdb recomputed calls from the 5' RACE reads with MiXCR, one row per CDR3 protein. The sample includes fewer than 700,000 distinct CDR3 sequences, more than 45% of them seen just once.

The material sequenced was blood. V is TRBV18 and J is TRBJ2-3; 7 bases align to TRBD2. This clonotype originated in a man at least 80 years old in good health. CDR3 sequence reads: CASSPPGRGTDTQYF. DNA of the CDR3: TGTGCCAGCTCACCCCCAGGGAGGGGCACAGATACGCAGTATTTT.